This TCR beta chain was sequenced during a study of identical twins. Study findings and constraints: Invariant MAIT and iNKT cells could partly confound zero-insertion analyses.

V lost 0 bases to trimming and J lost 4 bases, with 9 bases between them. The length of the CDR3 is 14 residues. The germline gives CDR1 MNHNY, CDR2 SVGAGI (reference sequence). About this clonotype itself: Its matching antigen is unknown.

MiXCR, run by TCRdb on the 5' RACE reads, gives a single entry per CDR3 protein. The table shows 1.5 million to 2 million distinct CDR3 sequences, with roughly a third occurring only once. The source material was cord blood. The receptor was isolated from a newborn girl in good health. V usage is TRBV6-6 and J usage is TRBJ1-2, with D possibly TRBD1 on 6 matching bases. The CDR3 DNA sequence: TGTGCCAGCAGTTACTCTGACAGGACCTATGGCTACACCTTC. It encodes CASSYSDRTYGYTF.